This T cell receptor (beta chain) comes out of a study of siplizumab effects on memory and regulatory T cells. Per-sample assaying covered 85,000 to 100,000 TCR templates. Assay used: immunoSEQ multiplex PCR; TCRdb lists only in-frame clones, some missing. The table records some 100,000 clones, 90% to 95% of them present only once. The CDR3 consists of 14 residues. Germline CDR1 is KGHSH and CDR2 is LQKENI. The germline V and J ends were trimmed by 3 bases and 6 bases, with 11 bases remaining between them. Notes on the study in general: Solely a minor proportion of alloreactive clones could be assigned to unstimulated subsets. For mappable alloreactive CD4+ clones, the mean Treg-derived fraction was approximately 70% with siplizumab and roughly 25% in controls. The study found naive T cells seemingly more diverse than memory cells and seemingly major alloresponse contributors.

About this clone itself: The antigen is unknown.

The sequenced material came from Tregs sorted from blood. The chain uses TRBV18 and TRBJ2-2; D is uncertain. This TCR was recovered from a human donor in good health. The CDR3 nucleotides are TGTGCCAGCTCACCGAGAGTGGATGCCGGGGAGCTGTTTTTT. The encoded protein is CASSPRVDAGELFF.